This entry features one T cell receptor beta chain sequence. After removal of 5 bases from V and 2 bases from J, the junction contained 12 bases not matched to a gene. CDR3 size: 17 residues. The germline gives CDR1 LNHDA, CDR2 SQIVND (reference sequence). The sample is drawn from a study of T cell repertoires in cytomegalovirus infection. One entry per CDR3 protein results from TCRdb running MiXCR on the reads. This repertoire shows around 260,000 distinct CDR3 sequences, approximately 8.3% found once; its top ten account for roughly 16%. Sequencing was done on a sample of PBMCs. The origin of this receptor is a human donor in good health (CMV status not recorded). Some clones in this sample may be carry-over from other donors' samples. V and J are TRBV19 and TRBJ2-3; 8 nucleotides match TRBD2. The CDR3 sequence: CASSAQGSGATTDTQYF. DNA of the CDR3: TGTGCCAGTAGTGCCCAGGGTAGCGGGGCGACCACAGATACGCAGTATTTT.